Below, 16 T cell receptor beta chains from the same sample are listed, as sequenced in a study of cytomegalovirus exposure and HLA in healthy donors. The PCR contained 60 Vbeta and 13 Jbeta primers. TCRdb keeps only in-frame clones here, not all; method: immunoSEQ multiplex PCR. In the table there are about 130,000 clones, roughly three quarters of which are singletons. Sequenced sample: PBMCs. The receptors shown here come from a woman aged 40 to 50 in good health and CMV-seronegative.

The sample holds one count of this clone. The chain is built from TRBV11-2 and TRBJ1-1; 7 bases fit TRBD1. With 7 bases clipped from V and 2 bases from J, the junction kept 7 bases outside the gene matches. There are 14 residues in the CDR3. Per germline, CDR1 SGHAT and CDR2 FQNNGV. CDR3 coding DNA: TGTGCCAGCACCCTCTGGGACAGTAACACTGAAGCTTTCTTT. It is translated as CASTLWDSNTEAFF.

The chain carries TRBV5-4 and TRBJ1-1, with 10 positions matching TRBD1. Germline CDR1 is SGHNT and CDR2 is YYREEE (reference sequence). The CDR3 length is 16 residues. Trimming removed 4 bases from V and 2 bases from J; junction bases left unmatched: 8. Written as DNA, the CDR3 is TGTGCCAGCAGCGAAGGGACAGGGGTTCGCAACACTGAAGCTTTCTTT. Protein: CASSEGTGVRNTEAFF.

This clone was counted a few times. This rearrangement joins TRBV5-1 to TRBJ2-3, with 14 bases that match TRBD2. The V segment lost 5 bases and the J segment 6 bases; nucleotides outside the gene matches: 5. There are 15 residues in the CDR3. The germline V gene has CDR1 SGHRS and CDR2 YFSETQ. The CDR3 loop reads CASRGLAGVSDTQYF. CDR3 in DNA: TGCGCCAGCAGGGGACTAGCGGGGGTATCTGATACGCAGTATTTT. Drawing the rest from reference TRBV5-1 and TRBJ2-3, the complete variable domain is KAGVTQTPRYLIKTRGQQVTLSCSPISGHRSVSWYQQTPGQGLQFLFEYFSETQRNKGNFPGRFSGRQFSNSRSEMNVSTLELGDSALYLCASRGLAGVSDTQYFGPGTRLTVL.

This chain links TRBV15 with TRBJ1-4; the match to TRBD1 covers 9 bases. V lost 3 bases, J lost 11 bases, and 4 bases stayed unmatched. The CDR3 covers 13 residues. Looked up from germline, CDR1 is LNHNV and CDR2 is YYDKDF (reference sequence). The CDR3 region is CATSRGDRDKLFF. CDR3 DNA: TGTGCCACCAGCAGGGGGGACAGGGACAAACTGTTTTTT. The variable domain in full, completed from reference TRBV15 and TRBJ1-4, reads DAMVIQNPRYQVTQFGKPVTLSCSQTLNHNVMYWYQQKSSQAPKLLFHYYDKDFNNEADTPDNFQSRRPNTSFCFLDIRSPGLGDTAMYLCATSRGDRDKLFFGSGTQLSVL.

V is TRBV5-4 and J is TRBJ1-2; perhaps TRBD1 as D (5 bases). Germline values: CDR1 SGHNT, CDR2 YYREEE (reference sequence). The CDR3 consists of 14 residues. V dropped 0 bases and J dropped 9 bases, with 15 bases sitting between them. The CDR3 region has the DNA TGTGCCAGCAGCTTGGTAGGGGACTCGGGAAGCTACACCTTC. Translation: CASSLVGDSGSYTF. The variable domain in full, with the rest retrieved from reference TRBV5-4 and TRBJ1-2, is ETGVTQSPTHLIKTRGQQVTLRCSSQSGHNTVSWYQQALGQGPQFIFQYYREEENGRGNFPPRFSGLQFPNYSSELNVNALELDDSALYLCASSLVGDSGSYTFGSGTRLTVV.

The V and J genes are TRBV19 and TRBJ2-5; D not certain. CDR1 is LNHDA and CDR2 is SQIVND in the germline V gene (reference sequence). V lost 4 bases to trimming and J lost 2 bases, with 8 bases between them. The CDR3 length is 13 residues. DNA of the CDR3: TGTGCCAGTAGTAGCACGGTACAAGAGACCCAGTACTTC. Amino acid sequence: CASSSTVQETQYF.

The rearrangement uses TRBV27 and TRBJ2-3, with 13 bases that match TRBD2. There are 16 residues in the CDR3. The germline V gene encodes CDR1 MNHEY and CDR2 SMNVEV (reference sequence). The V segment lost 3 bases and the J segment 4 bases; nucleotides outside the gene matches: 4. The CDR3, as DNA: TGTGCCAGCAGTTTTCGACTAGCGGGGGGCCCAGATACGCAGTATTTT. Protein product: CASSFRLAGGPDTQYF.

The chain has TRBV2 and TRBJ1-1, with D hard to call. Deletions cut 2 bases from V and 1 base from J, with 8 bases between. The CDR3 totals 14 residues. Per the germline V gene, CDR1 is SNHLY and CDR2 is FYNNEI. The CDR3 nucleotides read TGTGCCAGCAGTGAAAGTTCTAAGAACACTGAAGCTTTCTTT. Amino acid sequence: CASSESSKNTEAFF.

This clone was seen only a few times. The chain couples TRBV18 to TRBJ2-7, with 10 nucleotides matching TRBD2. J was trimmed by 5 bases and V by 6 bases; bases with no gene match: 7. The CDR3 has 14 residues. Germline V gene data show CDR1 as KGHSH and CDR2 as LQKENI. The CDR3 sequence is CASSPRLAGDEQYF. DNA of the CDR3: TGTGCCAGCTCTCCGAGGCTAGCGGGGGACGAGCAGTACTTC.

The table lists this clone with a few counts. This rearrangement joins TRBV6-1 to TRBJ1-2; 9 nucleotides agree with TRBD1. CDR1 is MNHNS, CDR2 SASEGT, per germline. V lost 1 base, J lost 8 bases, and 8 bases stayed unmatched. This CDR3 has 15 residues. This CDR3 reads CASSEGDRVPGGYTF. For the CDR3, the DNA is TGTGCCAGCAGTGAAGGGGACAGGGTACCTGGGGGCTACACCTTC.

The J gene is TRBJ2-7, the V gene TRBV30; D remains ambiguous. The CDR3 is 11 amino acids. Germline values: CDR1 GTSNPN, CDR2 SVGIG (reference sequence). The CDR3 coding sequence is TGTGCTCTAACGAAAGCCTACGAGCAGTACTTC. This sequence encodes CALTKAYEQYF. The full variable domain, completed using reference TRBV30 and TRBJ2-7, is SQTIHQWPATLVQPVGSPLSLECTVEGTSNPNLYWYRQAAGRGLQLLFYSVGIGQISSEVPQNLSASRPQDRQFILSSKKLLLSDSGFYLCALTKAYEQYFGPGTRLTVT.

This sequence joins TRBV11-2 and TRBJ2-7, with 8 nucleotides matching TRBD2. V gave up 3 bases and J gave up 2 bases; unmatched junction bases: 9. CDR3 length equals 16 residues. CDR1 SGHAT and CDR2 FQNNGV come from the germline V gene. DNA for the CDR3: TGTGCCAGCAGCTTGGGGCCCGGGAGGGGGGCCTACGAGCAGTACTTC. Protein sequence: CASSLGPGRGAYEQYF.

Comment on this clone: The junction shows a germline mismatch at one end, possibly a read error. The genes are TRBV5-8 and TRBJ1-3, with D unclear. The CDR3 contains 13 residues. Germline V gene lookup returns CDR1 SGHTS and CDR2 YDEGEE. The DNA for the CDR3 is TGTGCCAGCTCGCCTGGGCCTGGAAACGCCATATATTTT. This encodes CASSPGPGNAIYF.

The chain carries TRBV29-1 and TRBJ2-5, with D perhaps TRBD1 (5 bases). The CDR3 totals 18 residues. Trimming took off 0 bases at V and 0 bases at J, with 20 bases between the two ends. Germline-derived CDR1 and CDR2 are SQVTM and ANQGSEA. The CDR3 loop reads CSVEEGADSDNYQETQYF. CDR3 DNA: TGCAGCGTTGAAGAAGGGGCCGACAGCGACAATTACCAAGAGACCCAGTACTTC.

The V call is TRBV5-1, the J call TRBJ1-1; maybe TRBD1 (6 bases). CDR1 and CDR2 from the germline V gene are SGHRS and YFSETQ. Trimming pared 3 bases from V and 0 bases from J, leaving 15 bases between. The CDR3 loop spans 16 amino acids. In DNA, the CDR3 is TGCGCCAGCAGCTCCCGGACAGATACGATGAACACTGAAGCTTTCTTT. Amino acid sequence: CASSSRTDTMNTEAFF.

This rearrangement joins TRBV7-3 to TRBJ2-7, with D perhaps TRBD2 (5 bases). CDR1 is SGHTA, CDR2 FQGTGA, per germline. The CDR3 totals 15 residues. Trimming stripped 5 bases from V and 4 bases from J, with 18 bases between. As DNA, the CDR3 is TGTGCCAGCAGCCCGATAGGAGGTTCGGGGTACGAGCAGTACTTC. Residues: CASSPIGGSGYEQYF.